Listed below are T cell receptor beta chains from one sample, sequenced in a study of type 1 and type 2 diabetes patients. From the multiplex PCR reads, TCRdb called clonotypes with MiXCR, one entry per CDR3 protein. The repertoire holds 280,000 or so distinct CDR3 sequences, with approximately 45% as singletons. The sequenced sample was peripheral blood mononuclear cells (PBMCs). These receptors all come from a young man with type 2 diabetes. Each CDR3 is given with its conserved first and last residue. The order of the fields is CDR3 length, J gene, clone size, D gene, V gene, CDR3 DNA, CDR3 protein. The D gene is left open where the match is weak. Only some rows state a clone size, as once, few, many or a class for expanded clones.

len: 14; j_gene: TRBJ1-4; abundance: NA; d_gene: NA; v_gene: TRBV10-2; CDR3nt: TGCGCCAGCAGTGGAAGGGGGGACGGTGAAAAACTGTTTTTT; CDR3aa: CASSGRGDGEKLFF
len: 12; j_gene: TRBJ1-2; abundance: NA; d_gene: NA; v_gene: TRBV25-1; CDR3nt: TGTGCCAGCAGTGAATACGTCAGTGGCTACACCTTC; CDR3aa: CASSEYVSGYTF
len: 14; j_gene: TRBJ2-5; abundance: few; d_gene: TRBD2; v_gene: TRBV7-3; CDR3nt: TGTGCCAGCAGCCCGGGACTAGGGGGAGAGACCCAGTACTTC; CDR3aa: CASSPGLGGETQYF
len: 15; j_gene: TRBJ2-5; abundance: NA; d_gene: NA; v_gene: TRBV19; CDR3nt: TGTGCCAGTACCCCCGGGCGGGTGGGTTTCGAGACCCAGTACTTC; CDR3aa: CASTPGRVGFETQYF
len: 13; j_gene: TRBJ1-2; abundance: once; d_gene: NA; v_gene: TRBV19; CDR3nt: TGTGCCAGTAGTATAGGGGGGCACGGGCTCTACACCTTC; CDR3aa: CASSIGGHGLYTF
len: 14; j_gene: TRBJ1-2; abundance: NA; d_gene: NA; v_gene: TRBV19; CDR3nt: TGTGCCAGTAGTATTACGCCAGGGGCGAATGGCTACACCTTC; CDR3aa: CASSITPGANGYTF
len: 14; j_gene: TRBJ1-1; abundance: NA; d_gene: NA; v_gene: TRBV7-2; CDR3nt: TGTGCCAGCAGGGGCTGGGGAAAGAACACTGAAGCTTTCTTT; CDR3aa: CASRGWGKNTEAFF
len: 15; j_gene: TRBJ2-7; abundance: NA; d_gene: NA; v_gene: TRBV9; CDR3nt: TGTGCCAGCAGCCCACGCACAGGACAGACCTACGAGCAGTACTTC; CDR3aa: CASSPRTGQTYEQYF
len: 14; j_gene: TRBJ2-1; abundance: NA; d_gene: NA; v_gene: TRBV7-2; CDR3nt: TGTGCCAGCAGCTTAGGTAGGGGTCATAATGAGCAGTTCTTC; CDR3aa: CASSLGRGHNEQFF
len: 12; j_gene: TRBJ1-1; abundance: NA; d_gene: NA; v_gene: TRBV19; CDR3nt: TGTGCCAGCAAACGCGGGGGAACTGAAGCTTTCTTT; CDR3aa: CASKRGGTEAFF
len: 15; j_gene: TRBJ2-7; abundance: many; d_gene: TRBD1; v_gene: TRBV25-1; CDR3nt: TGTGCCAGCAGTGAGTCCGCGGACAGGGGGCTCGAGCAGTACTTC; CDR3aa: CASSESADRGLEQYF
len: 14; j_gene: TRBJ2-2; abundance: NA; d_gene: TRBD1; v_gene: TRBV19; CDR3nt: TGTGCCAGTCGGGACAGTATGTACACCGGGGAGCTGTTTTTT; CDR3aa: CASRDSMYTGELFF
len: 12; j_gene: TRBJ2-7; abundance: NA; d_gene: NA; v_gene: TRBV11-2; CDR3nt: TGTGCCAGCAGAATCAGCTCTTCCGAGCAGTACTTC; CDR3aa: CASRISSSEQYF
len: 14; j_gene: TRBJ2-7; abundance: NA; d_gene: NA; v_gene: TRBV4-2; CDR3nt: TGTGCCAGCAGCCAAATCAGCGACTTCTACGAGCAGTACTTC; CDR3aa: CASSQISDFYEQYF
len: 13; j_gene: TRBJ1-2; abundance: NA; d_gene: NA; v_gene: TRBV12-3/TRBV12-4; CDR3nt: TGTGCCAGCGAGACCCGCGGGGCCTATGGCTACACCTTC; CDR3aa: CASETRGAYGYTF
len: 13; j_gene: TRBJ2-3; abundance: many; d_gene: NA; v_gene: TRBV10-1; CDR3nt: TGTGCCAGCAGGGAGAGCGGAACAGATACGCAGTATTTT; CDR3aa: CASRESGTDTQYF